This T cell receptor (beta chain) was sequenced for a study of T-cell memory formation after mild COVID-19. The overall study: The TCR clusters were mostly specific to one donor. Points from the study as a whole: Day 15 to 85 contractors were CD4/CD8 balanced; later expanders leaned CD4+.

Libraries for TCRalpha and TCRbeta carried sample barcodes and unique molecular identifiers via 5'RACE. TCRdb recomputed calls from the 5' RACE reads with MiXCR, one row per CDR3 protein. The profile shows hundreds of thousands of distinct CDR3 sequences, approximately 15% of them singletons. The CDR3 contains 13 residues. V lost 6 bases and J 4 bases, leaving 9 bases between the germline ends. A remark on this clonotype: No antigen is known for it.

Sequencing input: PBMCs or a T cell subset sorted from them (not recorded which). The sequence was obtained from a man between 18 and 29 years old who had mild COVID-19 (a few samples of this study predate the infection). Cell type and time point are not known. The rearrangement uses TRBV12-3 or TRBV12-4 and TRBJ2-2; the D is unclear. In DNA, the CDR3 is TGTGCCAGCAGGCCCCCAAGCACCGGGGAGCTGTTTTTT. Its protein is CASRPPSTGELFF.